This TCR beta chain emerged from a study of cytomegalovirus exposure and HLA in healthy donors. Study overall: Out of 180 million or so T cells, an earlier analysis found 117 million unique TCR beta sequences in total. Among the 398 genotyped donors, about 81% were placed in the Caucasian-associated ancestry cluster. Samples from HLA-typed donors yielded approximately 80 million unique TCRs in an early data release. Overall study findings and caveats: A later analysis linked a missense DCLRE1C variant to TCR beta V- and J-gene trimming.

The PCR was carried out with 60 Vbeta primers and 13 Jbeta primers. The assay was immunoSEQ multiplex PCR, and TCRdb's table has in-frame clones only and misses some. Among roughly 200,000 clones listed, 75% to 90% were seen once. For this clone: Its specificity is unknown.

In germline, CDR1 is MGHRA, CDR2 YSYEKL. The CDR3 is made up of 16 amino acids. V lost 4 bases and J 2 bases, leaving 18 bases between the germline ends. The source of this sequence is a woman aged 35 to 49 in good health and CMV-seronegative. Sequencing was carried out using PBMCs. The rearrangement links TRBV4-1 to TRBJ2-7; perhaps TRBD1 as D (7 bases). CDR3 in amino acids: CASSLVAGQGAYEQYF. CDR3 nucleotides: TGCGCCAGCAGCCTGGTCGCGGGGCAGGGGGCCTACGAGCAGTACTTC.